Presented here are 25 T cell receptor beta chains from one specimen sequenced in a study of PD-L1 blockade in urothelial cancer. Time point here: pretreatment peripheral blood. Produced via immunoSEQ multiplex PCR; TCRdb's table is partial and in-frame only. The sample holds around 45,000 clones, 75% to 85% seen once. The sample was PBMCs, taken around atezolizumab (anti-PD-L1) treatment. These receptors all stem from a man aged 60 to 69 with urothelial cancer.

The chain couples TRBV5-1 to TRBJ2-5; 10 nucleotides align to TRBD1. The J segment lost 5 bases and the V segment lost 6 bases, leaving 13 bases of the junction unmatched. CDR1 is SGHRS, CDR2 YFSETQ, per germline. The CDR3 runs 16 residues. The CDR3 loop reads CASKTPRTGGGETQYF. The CDR3 bases are TGCGCCAGCAAGACCCCGAGGACAGGGGGTGGGGAGACCCAGTACTTC.

The CDR3 reads CSVEGYSGNTIYF. The CDR3 DNA is TGCAGCGTTGAAGGTTACTCTGGAAACACCATATATTTT. This chain joins TRBV29-1 and TRBJ1-3; D ambiguous. This CDR3 has 13 amino acids. The V end was cut by 1 base, the J end by 0 bases, with 4 bases between. CDR1 and CDR2 from the germline V gene are SQVTM and ANQGSEA.

The rearrangement uses TRBV2 and TRBJ2-3, with 15 bases lining up with TRBD2. This CDR3 is 17 amino acids long. V lost 6 bases, J lost 3 bases, and 7 bases stayed unmatched. Germline loops: CDR1 SNHLY, CDR2 FYNNEI. In DNA form, the CDR3 reads TGTGCCAGCAGACCGGGACTAGCGGGAGGTGGGACAGATACGCAGTATTTT. This sequence encodes CASRPGLAGGGTDTQYF.

A few counts support this clone. The J gene is TRBJ1-2, the V gene TRBV30; no clear D gene. V lost 2 bases, J lost 8 bases, and 6 bases lay in between. Germline CDR1 GTSNPN, CDR2 SVGIG (reference sequence). The CDR3 has 10 amino acids. The CDR3 loop is CAWSYQGYTF. DNA of the CDR3: TGTGCCTGGAGTTATCAGGGCTACACCTTC. Full variable domain (rest looked up from reference TRBV30 and TRBJ1-2): SQTIHQWPATLVQPVGSPLSLECTVEGTSNPNLYWYRQAAGRGLQLLFYSVGIGQISSEVPQNLSASRPQDRQFILSSKKLLLSDSGFYLCAWSYQGYTFGSGTRLTVV.

This clone appeared a few times. Compared with germline, one end of the junction differs, possibly owing to a read error. V gene TRBV7-7 combines with J gene TRBJ2-5, with D possibly matching TRBD2 (7 bases). The CDR3 runs 17 residues. Germline CDR1 is SSHAT and CDR2 is FNYEAQ (reference sequence). The chain's CDR3 is CASSPDTGGMYQETQYF. CDR3 nucleotide sequence: TGTGCTAGCAGCCCGGATACGGGGGGCATGTACCAAGAGACCCAGTACTTC.

The chain has TRBV9 and TRBJ2-1; 9 bases align to TRBD2. V dropped 1 base and J dropped 6; count of bases not matched to a gene: 5. Germline CDR1 and CDR2: SGDLS and YYNGEE. The CDR3 is 15 amino acids. The CDR3 reads CASSVSSGVANEQFF. The CDR3 DNA is TGTGCCAGCAGCGTATCTAGCGGGGTTGCCAATGAGCAGTTCTTC.

This clone has just a few counts. The chain uses TRBV5-1 and TRBJ2-1; D ambiguous. The ends were cut back, 0 bases at V and 3 bases at J, with 7 bases in the middle. Germline V lookup: CDR1 SGHRS, CDR2 YFSETQ. This CDR3 comprises 14 residues. CDR3 DNA sequence: TGCGCCAGCAGCTTGGAAAACTACTACAATGAGCAGTTCTTC. Translated, it gives CASSLENYYNEQFF.

This clone was detected only a few times. The chain is built from TRBV19 and TRBJ2-4, with a weak D call TRBD1 (5 bases). CDR3 length: 13 residues. With 7 bases removed from V and 6 bases from J, the gap between germline ends came to 13 bases. The germline gives CDR1 LNHDA, CDR2 SQIVND (reference sequence). Here the CDR3 reads CASKGRQRNIQYF. For the CDR3, the DNA is TGTGCCAGTAAGGGTCGACAGAGAAACATTCAGTACTTC.

V and J are TRBV28 and TRBJ1-5, with a possible D match to TRBD1 (5 bases). In germline, CDR1 is MDHEN, CDR2 SYDVKM. V lost 4 bases and J lost 3, with 13 bases in between. This CDR3 spans 15 amino acids. CDR3 DNA: TGTGCCAGCAGTTATACAGGATTGGACAATCAGCCCCAGCATTTT. This translates into CASSYTGLDNQPQHF.

This clone has a single count. This chain uses TRBV30 with TRBJ1-2; D call uncertain. Trimming shortened V by 0 bases and J by 3 bases, and 8 bases separated the two germline ends. The CDR3 is 13 amino acids. Germline V CDR1 and CDR2: GTSNPN, SVGIG (reference sequence). The CDR3 loop reads CAWSVGRDYGYTF. CDR3 nucleotides: TGTGCCTGGAGTGTAGGGAGGGACTATGGCTACACCTTC.

This chain uses TRBV2 with TRBJ2-7; tentative D call: TRBD1 (5 bases). CDR3 length: 15 amino acids. V was cut by 1 base and J by 2 bases, with 12 bases left in between. Germline-derived CDR1 and CDR2 are SNHLY and FYNNEI. The chain's CDR3 is CASSEGSRAAYEQYF. CDR3 nucleotides: TGTGCCAGCAGTGAAGGCTCCAGGGCGGCCTACGAGCAGTACTTC.

This rearrangement joins TRBV6-1 to TRBJ2-4; weak D call: TRBD2 (6 bases). There are 14 residues in the CDR3. Trimming removed 1 base at V and 9 bases at J, with 13 bases between. Per the germline V gene, CDR1 is MNHNS and CDR2 is SASEGT. CDR3 in amino acids: CASSEGGAGGIQYF. CDR3 bases: TGTGCCAGCAGTGAAGGAGGAGCCGGGGGCATTCAGTACTTC.

The chain combines TRBV5-1 with TRBJ1-6; possible D gene TRBD1, 5 bases. V lost 5 bases and J 6 bases, leaving 15 bases between the germline ends. The CDR3 spans 15 residues. Germline V gene data show CDR1 as SGHRS and CDR2 as YFSETQ. As DNA, the CDR3 is TGCGCCAGCAGACTGGTGGGGGGGGGTAATTCACCCCTCCACTTT. This sequence encodes CASRLVGGGNSPLHF.

V and J are TRBV28 and TRBJ1-2, with D unclear. V was shortened by 5 bases and J by 4 bases, with 17 bases between the two germline ends. The CDR3 consists of 15 residues. Per germline, CDR1 MDHEN and CDR2 SYDVKM. CDR3 residues: CASSTLDGNIYGYTF. DNA of the CDR3: TGTGCCAGCAGTACTCTGGACGGGAATATCTATGGCTACACCTTC.

The genes are TRBV5-1 and TRBJ1-1; D is ambiguous. Germline CDR1 is SGHRS and CDR2 is YFSETQ. V lost 0 bases to trimming and J lost 0 bases, with 9 bases between them. The length of the CDR3 is 15 residues. The CDR3 region is CASSLAGGMNTEAFF. In DNA form, the CDR3 reads TGCGCCAGCAGCTTGGCCGGAGGGATGAACACTGAAGCTTTCTTT.

V is TRBV6-5 and J is TRBJ2-7; D might be TRBD1 (5 bases). This CDR3 region has 13 residues. Between the trimmed V and J ends, which lost 4 bases and 3 bases, there was a span of 10 bases. Germline V gene data show CDR1 as MNHEY and CDR2 as SVGAGI. CDR3 sequence (DNA): TGTGCCAGCAGTTCGCCAGGGCTCTACGAGCAGTACTTC. It codes for CASSSPGLYEQYF.

The chain uses TRBV28 and TRBJ2-1; 12 bases line up with TRBD1. V was clipped by 7 bases and J by 9 bases; unmatched bases: 13. Per germline, CDR1 MDHEN and CDR2 SYDVKM. CDR3 length: 16 residues. The CDR3 DNA reads TGTGCCAGCACATCGAGCCCGGGACAGGGGGCCGGTGAGCAGTTCTTC. Its protein product is CASTSSPGQGAGEQFF.

The V and J genes are TRBV9 and TRBJ1-3; a possible D gene is TRBD1 (5 bases). This CDR3 is built from 17 residues. V was cut by 0 bases and J by 2 bases, with 15 bases left in between. Looked up from germline, CDR1 is SGDLS and CDR2 is YYNGEE. This CDR3 reads CASSVVSGGRAGNTIYF. The CDR3, as DNA: TGTGCCAGCAGCGTAGTGTCTGGGGGGAGAGCTGGAAACACCATATATTTT.

J is TRBJ1-6 and V is TRBV5-6, with 7 positions matching TRBD1. Germline assignment: CDR1 SGHDT and CDR2 YYEEEE. V lost 2 bases to trimming and J lost 7 bases; unmatched junction nucleotides: 3. This CDR3 comprises 14 residues. CDR3 protein: CASSFPGQNSPLHF. As DNA, the CDR3 is TGTGCCAGCAGCTTCCCGGGACAGAATTCACCCCTCCACTTT.

This clone was seen only a few times. The J gene is TRBJ2-1, the V gene TRBV27, with 10 positions matching TRBD1. CDR3 length: 18 amino acids. Germline CDR1 is MNHEY and CDR2 is SMNVEV (reference sequence). The V and J ends lost 3 bases and 4 bases, in that order; junction bases with no gene match: 12. The CDR3 bases are TGTGCCAGCAGTTTCTCCCTCCTGACAGGGGGCCGGTACAATGAGCAGTTCTTC. Translated: CASSFSLLTGGRYNEQFF.

The V gene is TRBV20-1, the J gene TRBJ1-1; D uncertain. Between the trimmed V and J ends, which lost 6 bases and 8 bases, there was a span of 10 bases. CDR1 and CDR2 (germline): DFQATT, SNEGSKA (reference sequence). The CDR3 is 10 residues long. Here the CDR3 reads CSAWAEEAFF. The CDR3 nucleotides read TGCAGTGCGTGGGCAGAAGAAGCTTTCTTT.

This clone was counted a single time. The rearrangement uses TRBV5-6 and TRBJ2-7, with D perhaps matching TRBD1 or TRBD2 (5 bases each). Trimming left V 4 bases short and J 5 bases short, with 25 bases between. Germline CDR1 and CDR2: SGHDT and YYEEEE. The CDR3 has 17 residues. CDR3 in DNA: TGTGCCAGCAGCCTGGGGGAGTTGCGACTGACTGGGGACGAGCAGTACTTC. The encoded protein is CASSLGELRLTGDEQYF.

This chain uses TRBV5-6 with TRBJ1-5, with a tentative D call TRBD1 (6 bases). The germline V gene encodes CDR1 SGHDT and CDR2 YYEEEE. V lost 4 bases and J 4 bases, leaving 9 bases between the germline ends. CDR3 length: 13 amino acids. CDR3 DNA sequence: TGTGCCAGCAGCCAACAGGGTAATCAGCCCCAGCATTTT. It codes for CASSQQGNQPQHF. Using reference TRBV5-6 and TRBJ1-5 for the parts outside the CDR3, the full variable domain is DAGVTQSPTHLIKTRGQQVTLRCSPKSGHDTVSWYQQALGQGPQFIFQYYEEEERQRGNFPDRFSGHQFPNYSSELNVNALLLGDSALYLCASSQQGNQPQHFGDGTRLSIL.

The rearrangement joins TRBV5-1 to TRBJ1-6; TRBD1 is a possible D gene (5 bases). The germline V and J ends were trimmed by 0 bases and 8 bases, with 9 bases remaining between them. CDR1 is SGHRS and CDR2 is YFSETQ in the germline V gene. This CDR3 has 14 amino acids. CDR3 sequence reads: CASSLEWGDSPLHF. In DNA, the CDR3 is TGCGCCAGCAGCTTGGAGTGGGGGGATTCACCCCTCCACTTT.

This CDR3 reads CAISQQSSTDTQYF. The CDR3 DNA is TGTGCCATCAGTCAACAGTCTAGCACAGATACGCAGTATTTT. The chain couples TRBV10-3 to TRBJ2-3; D is undetermined. The CDR3 is 14 amino acids. CDR1 ENHRY and CDR2 SYGVKD come from the germline V gene. Trimming cost V 5 bases and J 0 bases, with 9 bases left between them.